The clone carrying this T cell receptor beta chain has ten or more counts. What it binds is unknown. CDR1 is SGHAT and CDR2 is FQNNGV in the germline V gene. Trimming cost V 2 bases and J 2 bases, with 22 bases left between them. The CDR3 is 18 residues long. The entry originates in a study of T-cell reconstitution after alpha-beta-depleted transplantation in children. During its preparation, the TCRbeta library received unique molecular identifiers. TCRdb re-called the PCR reads through MiXCR, storing one row per CDR3 protein. Here the sample spans 100,000 to 130,000 distinct CDR3 sequences, 5.5% to 7% being singletons. General observations from the study: Expanded clones from the graft, numbering several hundred, reportedly supplied alpha-beta T cells about two months after transplant. For some patients, TCRbeta diversity was high at day 60 because of recipient T cells and thymic progenitors that survived.

The source material was PBMCs, mostly from graft donor cells, sampled 360 days after TCRalphabeta/CD19-depleted stem cell transplant. The genes are TRBV11-2 and TRBJ2-7; maybe TRBD2 (7 bases). The TCR was taken from a male patient between 2 and 9 years old who had a stem cell transplant for acute lymphoblastic leukemia, so the T cells may come from the graft donor. The CDR3 region has the DNA TGTGCCAGCAGCTTACGGGGGGTAAGGGGGGTCAGGACCTACGAGCAGTACTTC. Translation: CASSLRGVRGVRTYEQYF.